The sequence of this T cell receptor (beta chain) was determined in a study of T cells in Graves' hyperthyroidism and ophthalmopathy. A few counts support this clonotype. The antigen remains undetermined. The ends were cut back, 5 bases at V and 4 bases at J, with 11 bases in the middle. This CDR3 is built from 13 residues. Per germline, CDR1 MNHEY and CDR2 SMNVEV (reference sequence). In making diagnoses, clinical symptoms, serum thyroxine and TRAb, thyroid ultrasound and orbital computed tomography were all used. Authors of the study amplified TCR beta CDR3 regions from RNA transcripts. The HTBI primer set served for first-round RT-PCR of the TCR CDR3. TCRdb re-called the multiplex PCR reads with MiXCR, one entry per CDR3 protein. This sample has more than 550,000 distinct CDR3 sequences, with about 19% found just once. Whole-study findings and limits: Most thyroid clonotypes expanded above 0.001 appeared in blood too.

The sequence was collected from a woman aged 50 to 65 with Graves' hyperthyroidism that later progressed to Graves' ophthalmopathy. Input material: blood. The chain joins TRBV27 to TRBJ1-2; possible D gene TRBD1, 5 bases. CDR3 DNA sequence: TGTGCCAGCAGTAGGGGCAGGGCCTATGGCTACACCTTC. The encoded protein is CASSRGRAYGYTF.